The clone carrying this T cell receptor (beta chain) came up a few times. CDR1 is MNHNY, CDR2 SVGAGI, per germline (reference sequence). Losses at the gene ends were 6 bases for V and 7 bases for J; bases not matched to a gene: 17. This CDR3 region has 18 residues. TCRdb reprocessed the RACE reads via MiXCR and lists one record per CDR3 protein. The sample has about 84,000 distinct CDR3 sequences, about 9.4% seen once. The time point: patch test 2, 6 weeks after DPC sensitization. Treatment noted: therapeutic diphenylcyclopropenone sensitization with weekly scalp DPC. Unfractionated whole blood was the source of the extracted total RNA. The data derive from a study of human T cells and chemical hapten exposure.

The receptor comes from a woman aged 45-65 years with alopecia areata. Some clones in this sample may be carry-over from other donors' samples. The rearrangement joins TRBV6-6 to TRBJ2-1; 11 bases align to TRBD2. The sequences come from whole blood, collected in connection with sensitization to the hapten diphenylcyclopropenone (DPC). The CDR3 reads CASSPIDIAGGLRNEQFF. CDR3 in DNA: TGTGCCAGCAGCCCCATAGACATAGCGGGAGGGCTCAGGAATGAGCAGTTCTTC.